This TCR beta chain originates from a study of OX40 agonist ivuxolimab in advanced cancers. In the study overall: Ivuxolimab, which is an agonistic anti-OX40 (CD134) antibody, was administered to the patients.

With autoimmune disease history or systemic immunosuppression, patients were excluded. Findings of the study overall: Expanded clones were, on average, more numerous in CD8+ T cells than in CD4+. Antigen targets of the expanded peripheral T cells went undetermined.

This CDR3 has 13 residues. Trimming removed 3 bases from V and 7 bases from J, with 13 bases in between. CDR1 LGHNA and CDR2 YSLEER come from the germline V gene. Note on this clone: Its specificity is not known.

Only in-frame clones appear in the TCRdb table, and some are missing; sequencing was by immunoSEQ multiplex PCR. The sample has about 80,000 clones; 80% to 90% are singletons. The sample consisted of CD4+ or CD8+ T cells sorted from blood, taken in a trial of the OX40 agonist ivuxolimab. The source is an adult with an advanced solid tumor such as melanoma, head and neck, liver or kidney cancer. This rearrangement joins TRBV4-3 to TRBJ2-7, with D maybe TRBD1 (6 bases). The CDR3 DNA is TGCGCCAGCAGCCATGGCCGGGACAAAGAGCAGTACTTC. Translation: CASSHGRDKEQYF.